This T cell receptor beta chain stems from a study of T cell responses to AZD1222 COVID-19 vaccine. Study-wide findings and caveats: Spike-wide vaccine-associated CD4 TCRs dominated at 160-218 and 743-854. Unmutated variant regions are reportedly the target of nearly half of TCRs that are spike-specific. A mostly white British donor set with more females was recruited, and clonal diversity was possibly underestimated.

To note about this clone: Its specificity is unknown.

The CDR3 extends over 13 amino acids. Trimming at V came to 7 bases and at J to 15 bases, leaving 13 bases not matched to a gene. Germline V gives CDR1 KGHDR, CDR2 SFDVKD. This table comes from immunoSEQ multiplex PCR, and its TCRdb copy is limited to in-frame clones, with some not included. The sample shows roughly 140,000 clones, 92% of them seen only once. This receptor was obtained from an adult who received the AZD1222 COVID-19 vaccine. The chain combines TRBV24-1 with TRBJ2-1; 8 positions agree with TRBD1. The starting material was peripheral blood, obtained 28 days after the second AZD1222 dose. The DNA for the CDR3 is TGTGCCACCAGGATGGGGTGGACAGGGCGCCTGTTCTTC. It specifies CATRMGWTGRLFF.